The clone carrying this T cell receptor (beta chain) was counted many times. Its specificity is unknown. The ends were cut back, 6 bases at V and 5 bases at J, with 7 bases in the middle. The CDR3 runs to 11 residues. The cDNA was generated by 5'RACE with 10-nucleotide random UMIs. MiXCR, run by TCRdb on the 5' RACE reads, gives a single entry per CDR3 protein. The repertoire includes tens of thousands of distinct CDR3 sequences, about 9.4% of them detected once, and about 1.8% sits in the top ten. The sample originates from a study of neurological immune-mediated disorders. The study drew its healthy controls from blood bank volunteers in Maryland, USA. Notes on the study in general: Sharing of CDR3 amino acid sequences among expanded clones across subjects was absent, suggesting private repertoires in all groups.

Material for sequencing was PBMCs. The sequence was obtained from a man aged 40-50 years in good health. The V and J genes are TRBV12-3 or TRBV12-4 and TRBJ2-5; no firm D call. This chain's CDR3 is CASSPRETQYF. For the CDR3, the DNA is TGTGCCAGCAGCCCCAGGGAGACCCAGTACTTC.